This T cell receptor (beta chain) was identified during a study of cytomegalovirus exposure and HLA in healthy donors. Findings of the study overall: A later analysis reported that several of the most significant clusters appeared to be linked to common viral pathogens, among them Epstein-Barr virus. Cytomegalovirus association was assigned to some 160 TCR beta chains. In an earlier analysis, in approximately 570 donors, most V segments appeared productive either ~87% or ~30% of the time.

The length of the CDR3 is 17 residues. As regards this clone: Its target is not known.

It was with 60 Vbeta and 13 Jbeta primers that the PCR ran. Using immunoSEQ multiplex PCR, the repertoire was profiled, and TCRdb retains in-frame clones only, with some absent. Of roughly 110,000 clones listed, roughly 75% are singletons. Sampled while nominally healthy, donors likely had unrecorded immune exposures. The rearrangement joins TRBV1 to TRBJ2-3; TRBD2 is the table's D call, not checked against the DNA. TRBV1 is reported as a pseudogene. The sequenced material came from PBMCs. This sequence originates from a man aged 35 to 55 in good health and CMV-seronegative. CDR3 sequence (DNA): TGCACCAGCAGCCATCCTATCCAGACTAGTACGTGCGATACGCAGTATTTT. Protein sequence: CTSSHPIQTSTCDTQYF.